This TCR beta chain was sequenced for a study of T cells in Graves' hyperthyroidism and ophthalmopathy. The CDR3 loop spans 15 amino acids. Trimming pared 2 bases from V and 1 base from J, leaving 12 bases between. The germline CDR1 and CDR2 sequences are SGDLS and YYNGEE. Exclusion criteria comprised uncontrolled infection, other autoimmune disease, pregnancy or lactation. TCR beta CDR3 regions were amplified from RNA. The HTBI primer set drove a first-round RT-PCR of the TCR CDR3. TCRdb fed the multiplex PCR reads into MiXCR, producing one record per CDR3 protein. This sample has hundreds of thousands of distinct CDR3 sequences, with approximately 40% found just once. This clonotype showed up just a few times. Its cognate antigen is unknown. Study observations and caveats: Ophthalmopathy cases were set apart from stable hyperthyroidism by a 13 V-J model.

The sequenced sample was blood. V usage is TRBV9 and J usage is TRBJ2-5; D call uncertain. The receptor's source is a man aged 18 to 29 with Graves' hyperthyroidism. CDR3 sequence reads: CASSVPMTAQETQYF. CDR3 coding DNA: TGTGCCAGCAGCGTCCCGATGACGGCCCAAGAGACCCAGTACTTC.